The source of this TCR beta chain is a study of CD8 T cells in ankylosing spondylitis. Findings of the study overall: A motif in TCR beta, a set of roughly eight highly homologous variants, appeared characteristic of ankylosing spondylitis blood. Within peripheral blood, clones linked to disease were CD8+ and relatively rare. From matched ankylosing spondylitis synovial fluid, disease-linked clones were reportedly recovered at significantly enriched levels.

Quantitative 5'-RACE with molecular barcodes was used to make the TCR beta libraries. TCRdb called the 5' RACE reads again in MiXCR, with one record for every CDR3 protein. The data show about 540,000 distinct CDR3 sequences, over 9.5% seen once. Trimming left V 1 base short and J 0 bases short, with 11 bases between. CDR3 length: 15 amino acids. CDR1 is SQVTM, CDR2 ANQGSEA, per germline. This clonotype was counted many times. Its matching antigen is unknown. The chain employs TRBV29-1 and TRBJ2-3, with D possibly being TRBD2 (6 bases). Sequenced input: blood, either unsorted or a sorted T cell fraction (not recorded which). This TCR was recovered from a male donor with ankylosing spondylitis. As DNA, the CDR3 is TGCAGCGTTGAAGGAGCCGGGACTAGCACAGATACGCAGTATTTT. Translation gives CSVEGAGTSTDTQYF.